This TCR beta chain came from a study of graft-versus-host responses after intestinal transplantation. Findings and limits, study-wide: Among recipient marrow samples, GvH clones were found; some appeared first in ileum or blood.

Libraries were prepared by immunoSEQ multiplex PCR; TCRdb keeps only in-frame clonotypes and omits some of them. This sample yields about 97,000 clones, of which around 90% are seen a single time; about 15% belongs to the top ten. As concerns this clone: Antigen: not known.

CDR1 is MGHRA, CDR2 YSYEKL, per germline. Between the trimmed V and J ends, which lost 0 bases and 4 bases, there was a span of 19 bases. The CDR3 is 19 residues long. The sequence was obtained from a human patient who received an intestinal transplant, so some T cells may come from the graft donor. The specimen was PBMCs, collected about 450 days after intestinal transplant. V usage is TRBV4-1 and J usage is TRBJ2-6, with a tentative D call TRBD1 (6 bases). The CDR3 region has the DNA TGCGCCAGCAGCCAAGATCGCGGACGTCTTACAGGGGGGGCCAACGTCCTGACTTTC. Translation: CASSQDRGRLTGGANVLTF.